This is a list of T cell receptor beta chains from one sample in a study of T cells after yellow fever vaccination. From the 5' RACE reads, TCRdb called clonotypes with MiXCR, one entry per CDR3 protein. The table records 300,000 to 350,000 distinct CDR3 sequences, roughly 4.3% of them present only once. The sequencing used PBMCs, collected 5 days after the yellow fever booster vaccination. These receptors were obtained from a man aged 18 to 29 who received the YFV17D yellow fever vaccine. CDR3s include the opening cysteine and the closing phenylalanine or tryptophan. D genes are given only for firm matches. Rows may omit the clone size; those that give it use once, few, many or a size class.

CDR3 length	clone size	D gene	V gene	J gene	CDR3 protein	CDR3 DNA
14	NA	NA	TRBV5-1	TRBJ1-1	CASSSGFMNTEAFF	TGCGCCAGCAGTTCAGGGTTCATGAACACTGAAGCTTTCTTT
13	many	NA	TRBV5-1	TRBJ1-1	CASRTEGSTEAFF	TGCGCCAGCAGGACCGAGGGCAGCACTGAAGCTTTCTTT
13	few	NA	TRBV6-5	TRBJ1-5	CASSYESHQPQHF	TGTGCCAGCAGTTACGAGTCGCACCAGCCCCAGCATTTT
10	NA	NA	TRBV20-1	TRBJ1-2	CSAHRASGTF	TGCAGTGCCCACCGGGCCAGCGGCACCTTC
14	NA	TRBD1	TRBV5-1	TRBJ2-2	CARSPGQARRELFF	TGCGCCAGGAGCCCGGGACAGGCCCGGAGGGAGCTGTTTTTT
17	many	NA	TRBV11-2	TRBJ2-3	CASSLALLTGTSDTQYF	TGTGCCAGCAGCTTAGCGTTGTTAACAGGGACCTCAGATACGCAGTATTTT
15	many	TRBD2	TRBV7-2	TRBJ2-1	CASSFQRGNDNEQFF	TGTGCCAGCAGCTTCCAGCGGGGGAATGACAATGAGCAGTTCTTC
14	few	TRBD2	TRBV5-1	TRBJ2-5	CASSPGGGLETQYF	TGCGCCAGCAGCCCGGGGGGGGGCCTGGAGACCCAGTACTTC
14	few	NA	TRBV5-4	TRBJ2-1	CASSPGTVSNEQFF	TGTGCCAGCAGCCCCGGGACCGTGTCTAATGAGCAGTTCTTC
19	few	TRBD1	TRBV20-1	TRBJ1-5	CSARDRGQGASIPAQPQHF	TGCAGTGCTAGAGATAGGGGTCAGGGGGCGAGTATCCCAGCTCAGCCCCAGCATTTT
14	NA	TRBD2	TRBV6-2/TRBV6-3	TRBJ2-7	CASTRLAGGYEQYF	TGTGCCAGCACCAGACTAGCGGGTGGCTACGAGCAGTACTTC
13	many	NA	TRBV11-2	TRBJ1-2	CASSPSGGHGYTF	TGTGCCAGCAGCCCGTCGGGGGGGCATGGCTACACCTTC
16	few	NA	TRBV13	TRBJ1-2	CASSLGPGGPIKGYTF	TGTGCCAGCAGCTTAGGCCCAGGAGGACCTATCAAAGGCTACACCTTC
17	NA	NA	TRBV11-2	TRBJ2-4	CASSLKRDKQAKNIQYF	TGTGCCAGCAGCTTAAAAAGGGACAAACAAGCCAAAAACATTCAGTACTTC
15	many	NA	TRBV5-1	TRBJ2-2	CASSPGHGDTGELFF	TGCGCCAGCAGCCCAGGACATGGGGACACCGGGGAGCTGTTTTTT
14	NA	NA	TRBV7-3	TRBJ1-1	CASSLTGGYTEAFF	TGTGCCAGCAGCTTAACGGGGGGTTACACTGAAGCTTTCTTT
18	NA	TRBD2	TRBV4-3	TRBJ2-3	CASSHSRTSGGFTDTQYF	TGCGCCAGCAGCCATTCCCGGACTAGCGGGGGTTTTACAGATACGCAGTATTTT
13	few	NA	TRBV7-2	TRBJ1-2	CASSLQGLRGYTF	TGTGCCAGCAGCTTACAGGGTTTGAGAGGCTACACCTTC
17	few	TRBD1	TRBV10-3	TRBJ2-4	CAISEGLGQGAKYIQYF	TGTGCCATCAGTGAGGGCTTAGGACAGGGGGCGAAGTACATTCAGTACTTC
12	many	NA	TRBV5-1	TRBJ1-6	CASRVNNSPLHF	TGCGCCAGCAGGGTCAATAATTCACCCCTCCACTTT
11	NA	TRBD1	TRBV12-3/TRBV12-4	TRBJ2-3	CASRGQGKQYF	TGTGCCAGCAGGGGACAGGGGAAGCAGTATTTT
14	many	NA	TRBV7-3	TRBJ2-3	CASSLKVQPDTQYF	TGTGCCAGCAGCTTAAAGGTCCAGCCAGATACGCAGTATTTT
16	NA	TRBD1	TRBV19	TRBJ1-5	CASSIPDRGMVQPQHF	TGTGCCAGTAGTATACCGGACAGGGGAATGGTTCAGCCCCAGCATTTT
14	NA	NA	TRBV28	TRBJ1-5	CASSPGGGRQPQHF	TGTGCCAGCAGCCCGGGGGGGGGTCGGCAGCCCCAGCATTTT
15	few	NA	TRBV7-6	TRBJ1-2	CASSLARGGGYGYTF	TGTGCCAGCAGCTTAGCGAGGGGTGGAGGCTATGGCTACACCTTC
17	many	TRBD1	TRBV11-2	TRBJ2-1	CASRVGGTGGDYNEQFF	TGTGCCAGCAGAGTTGGGGGGACAGGGGGGGATTACAATGAGCAGTTCTTC
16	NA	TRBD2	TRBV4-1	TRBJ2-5	CASSHGLAGVTETQYF	TGCGCCAGCAGCCATGGCCTAGCGGGGGTCACGGAGACCCAGTACTTC
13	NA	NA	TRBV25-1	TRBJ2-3	CASSEVWADTQYF	TGTGCCAGCAGTGAGGTTTGGGCAGATACGCAGTATTTT
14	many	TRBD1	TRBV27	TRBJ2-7	CASSSRTGGYEQYF	TGTGCCAGCAGTTCGAGGACAGGGGGCTACGAGCAGTACTTC
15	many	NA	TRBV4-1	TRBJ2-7	CASSPIIRGSNEQYF	TGCGCCAGCAGCCCAATTATTCGGGGGTCCAACGAGCAGTACTTC
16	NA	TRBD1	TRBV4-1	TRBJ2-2	CASSQPLGQGPGELFF	TGCGCCAGCAGCCAACCCCTGGGACAGGGTCCCGGGGAGCTGTTTTTT
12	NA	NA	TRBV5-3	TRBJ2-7	CASPGSAYEQYF	TGTGCCAGCCCTGGGTCCGCCTACGAGCAGTACTTC
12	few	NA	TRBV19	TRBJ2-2	CASSIFPGELFF	TGTGCCAGTAGTATCTTCCCCGGGGAGCTGTTTTTT
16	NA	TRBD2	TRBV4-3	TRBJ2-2	CASSQRTSGATGELFF	TGCGCCAGCAGCCAGCGGACTAGCGGGGCTACCGGGGAGCTGTTTTTT
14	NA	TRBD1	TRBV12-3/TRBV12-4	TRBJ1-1	CASSPPGQKREAFF	TGTGCCAGCAGTCCACCGGGACAGAAAAGGGAAGCTTTCTTT
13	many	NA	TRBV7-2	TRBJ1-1	CASSPVWNTEAFF	TGTGCCAGCTCTCCAGTTTGGAACACTGAAGCTTTCTTT
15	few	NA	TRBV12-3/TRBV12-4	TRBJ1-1	CASSFSPAGSTEAFF	TGTGCCAGCAGTTTCTCCCCAGCAGGGTCCACTGAAGCTTTCTTT
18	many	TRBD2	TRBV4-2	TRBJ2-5	CASSQEGGEAGGIETQYF	TGTGCCAGCAGCCAAGAGGGTGGAGAAGCGGGGGGGATCGAGACCCAGTACTTC